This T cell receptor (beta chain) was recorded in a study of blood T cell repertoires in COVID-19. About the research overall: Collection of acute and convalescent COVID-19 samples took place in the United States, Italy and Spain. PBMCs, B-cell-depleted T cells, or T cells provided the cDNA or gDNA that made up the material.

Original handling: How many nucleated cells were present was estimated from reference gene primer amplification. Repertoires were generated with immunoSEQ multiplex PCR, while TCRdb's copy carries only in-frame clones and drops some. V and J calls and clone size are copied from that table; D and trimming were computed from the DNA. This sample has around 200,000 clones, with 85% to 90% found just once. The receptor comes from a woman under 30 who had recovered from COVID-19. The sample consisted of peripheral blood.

In nucleotides, the CDR3 is TGTGCCAGCAGTGATACGGGACTAGACAGCTACGAGCAGTACTTC. Protein sequence: CASSDTGLDSYEQYF. The V call is TRBV2, the J call TRBJ2-7; 8 bases agree with TRBD2. The CDR3 length is 15 residues. Losses at the gene ends were 3 bases for V and 3 bases for J; bases not matched to a gene: 7. Germline V gene data show CDR1 as SNHLY and CDR2 as FYNNEI.